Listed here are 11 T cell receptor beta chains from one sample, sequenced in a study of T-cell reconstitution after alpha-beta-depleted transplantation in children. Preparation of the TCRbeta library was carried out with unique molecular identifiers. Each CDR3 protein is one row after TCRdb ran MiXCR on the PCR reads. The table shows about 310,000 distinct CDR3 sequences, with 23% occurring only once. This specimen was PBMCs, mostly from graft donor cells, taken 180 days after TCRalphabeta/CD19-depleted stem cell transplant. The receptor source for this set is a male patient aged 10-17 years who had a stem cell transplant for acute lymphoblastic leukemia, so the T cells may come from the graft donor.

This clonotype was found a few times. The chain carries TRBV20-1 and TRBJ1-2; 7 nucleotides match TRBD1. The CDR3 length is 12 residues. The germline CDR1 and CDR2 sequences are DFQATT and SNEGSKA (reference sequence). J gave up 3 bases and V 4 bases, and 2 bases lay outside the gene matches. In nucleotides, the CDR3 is TGCAGTGCTACCGGACAGGACTATGGCTACACCTTC. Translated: CSATGQDYGYTF.

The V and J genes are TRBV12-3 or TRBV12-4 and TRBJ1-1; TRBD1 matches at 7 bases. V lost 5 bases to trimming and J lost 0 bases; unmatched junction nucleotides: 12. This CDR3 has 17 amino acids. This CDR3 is CASSPNPWDSMNTEAFF. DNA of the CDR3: TGTGCCAGCAGTCCCAACCCCTGGGACAGTATGAACACTGAAGCTTTCTTT.

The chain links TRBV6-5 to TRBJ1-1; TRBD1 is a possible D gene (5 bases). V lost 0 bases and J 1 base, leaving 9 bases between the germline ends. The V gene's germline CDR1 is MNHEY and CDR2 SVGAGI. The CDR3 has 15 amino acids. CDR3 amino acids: CASSYSSRANTEAFF. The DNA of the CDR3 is TGTGCCAGCAGTTACTCGAGCAGGGCGAACACTGAAGCTTTCTTT.

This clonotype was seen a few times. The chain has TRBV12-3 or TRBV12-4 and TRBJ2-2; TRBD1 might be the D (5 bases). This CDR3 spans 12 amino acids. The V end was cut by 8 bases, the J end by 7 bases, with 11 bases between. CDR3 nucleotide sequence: TGTGCCAGCGGCAGGGCTGGCGGGGAGCTGTTTTTT. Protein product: CASGRAGGELFF.

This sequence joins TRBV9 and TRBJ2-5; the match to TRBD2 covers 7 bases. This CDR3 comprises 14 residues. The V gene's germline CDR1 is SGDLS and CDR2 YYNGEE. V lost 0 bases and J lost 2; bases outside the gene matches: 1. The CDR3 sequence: CASSVGGGQETQYF. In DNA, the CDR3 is TGTGCCAGCAGCGTAGGGGGGGGGCAAGAGACCCAGTACTTC. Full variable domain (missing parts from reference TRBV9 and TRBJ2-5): DSGVTQTPKHLITATGQRVTLRCSPRSGDLSVYWYQQSLDQGLQFLIQYYNGEERAKGNILERFSAQQFPDLHSELNLSSLELGDSALYFCASSVGGGQETQYFGPGTRLLVL.

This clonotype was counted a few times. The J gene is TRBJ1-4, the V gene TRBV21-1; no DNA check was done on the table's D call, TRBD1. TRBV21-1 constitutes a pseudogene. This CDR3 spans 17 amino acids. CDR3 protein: CASSSSWDGLSNEKLFF. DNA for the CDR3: TGTGCCAGCAGCTCCTCGTGGGACGGACTCTCGAATGAAAAACTGTTTTTT.

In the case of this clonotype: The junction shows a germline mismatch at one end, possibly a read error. CDR3 bases: TGTACCAGCAGTCCCGGGACAGGGCTAAACTCCTATAATTCACCCCTCCACTTT. Translation: CTSSPGTGLNSYNSPLHF. The V and J genes are TRBV3-1 and TRBJ1-6; 9 positions agree with TRBD1. From germline, CDR1 is LGHDT and CDR2 YNNKEL (reference sequence). The CDR3 loop spans 18 amino acids.

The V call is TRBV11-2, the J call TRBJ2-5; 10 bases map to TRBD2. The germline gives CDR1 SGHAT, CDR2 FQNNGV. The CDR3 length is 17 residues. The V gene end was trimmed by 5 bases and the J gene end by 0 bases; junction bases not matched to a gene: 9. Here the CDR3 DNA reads TGTGCCAGCAGCATGGGACTAGCGATGATCCACCAAGAGACCCAGTACTTC. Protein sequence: CASSMGLAMIHQETQYF.

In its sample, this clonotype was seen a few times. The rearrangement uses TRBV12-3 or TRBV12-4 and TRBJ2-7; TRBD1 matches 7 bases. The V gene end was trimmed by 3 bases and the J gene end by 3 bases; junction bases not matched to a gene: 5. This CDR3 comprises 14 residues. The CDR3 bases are TGTGCCAGCAGTTTTTTGGGACAGTACTACGAGCAGTACTTC. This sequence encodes CASSFLGQYYEQYF.

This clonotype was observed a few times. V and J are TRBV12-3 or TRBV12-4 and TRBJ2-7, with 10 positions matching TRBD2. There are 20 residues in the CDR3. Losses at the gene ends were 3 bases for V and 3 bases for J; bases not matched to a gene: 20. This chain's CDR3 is CASSFGQGLSGRAGFYEQYF. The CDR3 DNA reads TGTGCCAGCAGTTTCGGCCAGGGCCTAAGCGGGAGGGCCGGTTTCTACGAGCAGTACTTC.

The CDR3 DNA sequence: TGCGCCAGCAGCTTGGGGCAGGGGGCCTCGATGAGCTATGGCTACACCTTC. Translating it yields CASSLGQGASMSYGYTF. This chain joins TRBV5-1 and TRBJ1-2, with 8 bases that match TRBD1. Germline V gives CDR1 SGHRS, CDR2 YFSETQ. V gave up 0 bases and J gave up 4 bases; unmatched junction bases: 11. This CDR3 region has 17 residues.